A selection of T cell receptor beta chains follows, all from one sample in a study of identical twins. Each CDR3 protein is one row after TCRdb ran MiXCR on the 5' RACE reads. The sample carries 250,000 to 350,000 distinct CDR3 sequences, about 8.9% recorded once. The same specimen was also included in a second study, on yellow fever vaccine responses in identical twins.

The source material was memory (CD45RO+) T cells sorted from blood. The receptors were sampled from a woman younger than 30 in good health. Both conserved end residues are part of each CDR3. Fields, in order: J gene, V gene, clone size, CDR3 protein. Some rows mark clone size as missing; the rest say once, few, many or name a class of expanded clone.

j_gene: TRBJ2-7
v_gene: TRBV10-2
abundance: NA
CDR3aa: CASTDGGSYEQYF

j_gene: TRBJ1-1
v_gene: TRBV6-1
abundance: few
CDR3aa: CASSEGRLNTEAFF

j_gene: TRBJ2-1
v_gene: TRBV5-1
abundance: few
CDR3aa: CASGRTSGEKYNEQFF

j_gene: TRBJ2-7
v_gene: TRBV7-2
abundance: NA
CDR3aa: CASSLLVYEQYF

j_gene: TRBJ1-2
v_gene: TRBV6-2/TRBV6-3
abundance: NA
CDR3aa: CASSYLGTGSGYTF

j_gene: TRBJ2-7
v_gene: TRBV11-2
abundance: many
CDR3aa: CASSLVAGLYEQYF

j_gene: TRBJ2-7
v_gene: TRBV11-2
abundance: many
CDR3aa: CASSTSPGVSGYEQYF

j_gene: TRBJ2-1
v_gene: TRBV12-3/TRBV12-4
abundance: many
CDR3aa: CASTLAHSYNEQFF

j_gene: TRBJ1-1
v_gene: TRBV2
abundance: NA
CDR3aa: CASSDFQGNTEAFF

j_gene: TRBJ2-7
v_gene: TRBV6-5
abundance: few
CDR3aa: CASSYSKAGLGIEYF

j_gene: TRBJ2-5
v_gene: TRBV6-1
abundance: many
CDR3aa: CASKGIALGETQYF

j_gene: TRBJ2-7
v_gene: TRBV7-8
abundance: few
CDR3aa: CASSPATGTLYEQYF

j_gene: TRBJ1-2
v_gene: TRBV5-1
abundance: few
CDR3aa: CASRTGTGGVRDYGYTF

j_gene: TRBJ1-1
v_gene: TRBV28
abundance: few
CDR3aa: CASSPTGFLDTEAFF

j_gene: TRBJ2-2
v_gene: TRBV2
abundance: NA
CDR3aa: CASSESGELFF

j_gene: TRBJ2-2
v_gene: TRBV24-1
abundance: few
CDR3aa: CATRGTGQGEGGELFF

j_gene: TRBJ2-1
v_gene: TRBV27
abundance: many
CDR3aa: CASAGLVAHNEQFF

j_gene: TRBJ1-1
v_gene: TRBV15
abundance: many
CDR3aa: CATSRVGEAFF

j_gene: TRBJ1-2
v_gene: TRBV7-2
abundance: NA
CDR3aa: CASKPPGAGYTF

j_gene: TRBJ2-4
v_gene: TRBV20-1
abundance: few
CDR3aa: CSRDRDKNIQYF

j_gene: TRBJ2-3
v_gene: TRBV24-1
abundance: NA
CDR3aa: CATSDLPGGPDTQYF

j_gene: TRBJ1-2
v_gene: TRBV6-5
abundance: few
CDR3aa: CASSYLPPGGGYGYTF

j_gene: TRBJ1-1
v_gene: TRBV18
abundance: few
CDR3aa: CASSQGAGVNTEAFF

j_gene: TRBJ2-7
v_gene: TRBV4-1
abundance: few
CDR3aa: CASSSQFGAGVTYEQYF

j_gene: TRBJ1-2
v_gene: TRBV9
abundance: few
CDR3aa: CASSETVTPNYGYTF

j_gene: TRBJ2-3
v_gene: TRBV6-5
abundance: NA
CDR3aa: CASVRVQGIDTQYF

j_gene: TRBJ2-7
v_gene: TRBV12-3/TRBV12-4
abundance: many
CDR3aa: CASSLQRTGYEQYF

j_gene: TRBJ2-3
v_gene: TRBV20-1
abundance: NA
CDR3aa: CSARGLGWPGTDTQYF

j_gene: TRBJ1-2
v_gene: TRBV6-1
abundance: few
CDR3aa: CASSEAEGVSNYGYTF

j_gene: TRBJ1-2
v_gene: TRBV5-1
abundance: many
CDR3aa: CASSLALVPDRNYGYTF

j_gene: TRBJ2-1
v_gene: TRBV3-1
abundance: NA
CDR3aa: CASSQGPMQRGRALNEQFF

j_gene: TRBJ1-1
v_gene: TRBV4-1
abundance: NA
CDR3aa: CASVGPGNTEAFF

j_gene: TRBJ2-7
v_gene: TRBV5-1
abundance: NA
CDR3aa: CASSLIGRGGYEQYF

j_gene: TRBJ1-5
v_gene: TRBV5-1
abundance: many
CDR3aa: CASSVGGDQPQHF

j_gene: TRBJ1-4
v_gene: TRBV5-6
abundance: many
CDR3aa: CASSRPGLNEKLFF

j_gene: TRBJ1-3
v_gene: TRBV15
abundance: few
CDR3aa: CATSRQAGNTIYF

j_gene: TRBJ2-3
v_gene: TRBV29-1
abundance: many
CDR3aa: CSVARTGLGDTQYF